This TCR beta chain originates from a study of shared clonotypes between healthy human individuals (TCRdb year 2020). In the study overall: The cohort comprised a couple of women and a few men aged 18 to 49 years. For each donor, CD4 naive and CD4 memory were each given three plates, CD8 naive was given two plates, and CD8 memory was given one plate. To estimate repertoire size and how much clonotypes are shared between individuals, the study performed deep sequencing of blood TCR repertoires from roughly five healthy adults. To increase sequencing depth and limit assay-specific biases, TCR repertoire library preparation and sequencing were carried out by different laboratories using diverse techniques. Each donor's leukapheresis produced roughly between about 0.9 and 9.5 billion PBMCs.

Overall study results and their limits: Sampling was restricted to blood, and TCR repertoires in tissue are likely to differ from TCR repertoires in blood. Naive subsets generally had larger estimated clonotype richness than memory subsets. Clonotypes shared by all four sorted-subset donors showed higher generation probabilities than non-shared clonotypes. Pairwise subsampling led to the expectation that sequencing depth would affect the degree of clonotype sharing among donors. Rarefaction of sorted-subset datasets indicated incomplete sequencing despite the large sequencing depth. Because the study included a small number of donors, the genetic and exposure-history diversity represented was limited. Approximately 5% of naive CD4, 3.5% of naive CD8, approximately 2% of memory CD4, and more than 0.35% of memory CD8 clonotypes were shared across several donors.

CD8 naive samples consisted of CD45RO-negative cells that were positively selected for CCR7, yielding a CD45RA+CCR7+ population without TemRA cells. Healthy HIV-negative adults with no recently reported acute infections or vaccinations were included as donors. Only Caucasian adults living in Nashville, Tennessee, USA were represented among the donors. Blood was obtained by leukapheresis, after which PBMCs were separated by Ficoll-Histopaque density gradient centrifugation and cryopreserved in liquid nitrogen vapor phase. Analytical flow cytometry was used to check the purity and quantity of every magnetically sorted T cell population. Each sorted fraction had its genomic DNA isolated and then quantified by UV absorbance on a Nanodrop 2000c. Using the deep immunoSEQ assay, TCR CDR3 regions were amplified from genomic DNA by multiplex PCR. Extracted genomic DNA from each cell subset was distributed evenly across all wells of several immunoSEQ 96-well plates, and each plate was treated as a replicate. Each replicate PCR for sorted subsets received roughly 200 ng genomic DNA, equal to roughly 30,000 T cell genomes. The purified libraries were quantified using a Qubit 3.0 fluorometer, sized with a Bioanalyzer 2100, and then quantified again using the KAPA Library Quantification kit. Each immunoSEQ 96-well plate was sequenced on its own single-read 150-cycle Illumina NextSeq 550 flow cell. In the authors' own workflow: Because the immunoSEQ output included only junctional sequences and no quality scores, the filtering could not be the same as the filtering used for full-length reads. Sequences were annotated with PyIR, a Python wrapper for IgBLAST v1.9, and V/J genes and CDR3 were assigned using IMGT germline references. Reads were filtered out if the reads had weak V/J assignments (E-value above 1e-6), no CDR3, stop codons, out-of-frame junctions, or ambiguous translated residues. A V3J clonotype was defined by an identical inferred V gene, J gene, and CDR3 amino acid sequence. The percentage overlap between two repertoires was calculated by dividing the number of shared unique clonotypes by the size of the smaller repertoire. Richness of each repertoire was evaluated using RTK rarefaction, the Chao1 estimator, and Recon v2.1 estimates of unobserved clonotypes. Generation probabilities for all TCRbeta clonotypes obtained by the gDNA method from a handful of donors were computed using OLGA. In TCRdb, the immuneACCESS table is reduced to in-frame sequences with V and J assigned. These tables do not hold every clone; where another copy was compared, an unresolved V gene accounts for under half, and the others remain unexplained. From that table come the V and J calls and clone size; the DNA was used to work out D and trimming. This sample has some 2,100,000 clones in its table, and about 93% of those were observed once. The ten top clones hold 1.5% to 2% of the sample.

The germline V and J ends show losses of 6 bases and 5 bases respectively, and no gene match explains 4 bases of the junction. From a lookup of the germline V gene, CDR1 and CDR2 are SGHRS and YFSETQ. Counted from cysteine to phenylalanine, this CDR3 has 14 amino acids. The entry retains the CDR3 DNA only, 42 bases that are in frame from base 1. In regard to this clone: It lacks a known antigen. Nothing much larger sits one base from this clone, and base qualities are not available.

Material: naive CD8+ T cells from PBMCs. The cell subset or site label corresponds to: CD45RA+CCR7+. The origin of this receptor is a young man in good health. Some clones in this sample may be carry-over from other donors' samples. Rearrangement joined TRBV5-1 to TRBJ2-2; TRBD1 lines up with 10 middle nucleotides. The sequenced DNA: TGCGCCAGCACGGGACAGGGGTGGACCGGGGAGCTGTTTTTT. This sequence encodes CASTGQGWTGELFF.